A selection of T cell receptor beta chains follows, all from one sample in a study of Graves' ophthalmopathy and Graves' hyperthyroidism. Each CDR3 protein gets one entry after TCRdb re-called the multiplex PCR reads with MiXCR. The repertoire consists of around 1.1 million distinct CDR3 sequences, with approximately 35% occurring once and the leading ten covering approximately 12%. The sequenced sample was peripheral blood or thyroid tissue (not recorded which). All receptors derive from an adult man with Graves' hyperthyroidism. Each CDR3 is given with its conserved first and last residue. A D gene is named only where the DNA matches it firmly. Some rows have no size entry. The others give once, few or many, or a class for an expanded clone.

clone size: once
V gene: TRBV29-1
J gene: TRBJ1-4
D gene: -
CDR3 length: 13
CDR3 DNA: TGCAGCGTTGTGTCGGGGCCTAATGAAAAACTGTTTTTT
CDR3 protein: CSVVSGPNEKLFF

clone size: few
V gene: TRBV20-1
J gene: TRBJ2-2
D gene: -
CDR3 length: 13
CDR3 DNA: TGCAGTGCTAGAGATCTTGACTTAGGGGAGCTGTTTTTT
CDR3 protein: CSARDLDLGELFF

clone size: -
V gene: TRBV4-2
J gene: TRBJ1-6
D gene: -
CDR3 length: 16
CDR3 DNA: TGTGCCAGCAGCCCAACGTTGGGACATGAATTCAGGCCCCTCCACTTT
CDR3 protein: CASSPTLGHEFRPLHF

clone size: few
V gene: TRBV4-3
J gene: TRBJ2-2
D gene: -
CDR3 length: 14
CDR3 DNA: TGCGCCAGCAGCCAAGAACATGGGCCCGGGGAGCTGTTTTTT
CDR3 protein: CASSQEHGPGELFF

clone size: -
V gene: TRBV2
J gene: TRBJ1-4
D gene: -
CDR3 length: 14
CDR3 DNA: TGTGCCAGCAGTGCGCAGGGGATCAATGAAAAACTGTTTTTT
CDR3 protein: CASSAQGINEKLFF

clone size: -
V gene: TRBV5-1
J gene: TRBJ2-2
D gene: TRBD2
CDR3 length: 12
CDR3 DNA: TGCGCCAGCAGCGGGACTAGCGGGGAGCTGTTTTTT
CDR3 protein: CASSGTSGELFF

clone size: -
V gene: TRBV7-2
J gene: TRBJ1-2
D gene: TRBD1
CDR3 length: 10
CDR3 DNA: TGTGCCAGCAGCTTACAGGGGGCCTCCTTC
CDR3 protein: CASSLQGASF

clone size: many
V gene: TRBV29-1
J gene: TRBJ1-1
D gene: TRBD1
CDR3 length: 14
CDR3 DNA: TGCAGCGTTACCGGGACAGGGGTGAACACTGAAGCTTTCTTT
CDR3 protein: CSVTGTGVNTEAFF

clone size: many
V gene: TRBV20-1
J gene: TRBJ2-5
D gene: -
CDR3 length: 13
CDR3 DNA: TGCAGTGCTAGAGACGGGCAGCAAGAGACCCAGTACTTC
CDR3 protein: CSARDGQQETQYF

clone size: few
V gene: TRBV6-6
J gene: TRBJ1-3
D gene: -
CDR3 length: 15
CDR3 DNA: TGTGCCAGCAGGGCGCGTCAGGGGTCTGGAAACACCATATATTTT
CDR3 protein: CASRARQGSGNTIYF

clone size: many
V gene: TRBV19
J gene: TRBJ1-5
D gene: TRBD1
CDR3 length: 16
CDR3 DNA: TGTGCCAGTAGTAAGTCCGGGACAGTAGGCAATCAGCCCCAGCATTTT
CDR3 protein: CASSKSGTVGNQPQHF

clone size: -
V gene: TRBV7-3
J gene: TRBJ1-1
D gene: -
CDR3 length: 13
CDR3 DNA: TGTGCCAGCACGCCTATAACTGGGACTGAAGCTTTCTTT
CDR3 protein: CASTPITGTEAFF

clone size: many
V gene: TRBV2
J gene: TRBJ1-6
D gene: TRBD1
CDR3 length: 14
CDR3 DNA: TGTGCCAGTTTACCACCGGGACAGAATTCACCCCTCCACTTT
CDR3 protein: CASLPPGQNSPLHF

clone size: -
V gene: TRBV15
J gene: TRBJ1-5
D gene: -
CDR3 length: 14
CDR3 DNA: TGTGCCACCAGCAGTGAAGACTGGGCTCAGCCCCAGCATTTT
CDR3 protein: CATSSEDWAQPQHF

clone size: -
V gene: TRBV30
J gene: TRBJ1-2
D gene: -
CDR3 length: 11
CDR3 DNA: TGTGCCTGGAAACAGGCTGGCGGCTACACCTTC
CDR3 protein: CAWKQAGGYTF

clone size: -
V gene: TRBV29-1
J gene: TRBJ2-7
D gene: -
CDR3 length: 14
CDR3 DNA: TGCAGCGTTGAAGGGCTAGCAGGGTACTACGAGCAGTACTTC
CDR3 protein: CSVEGLAGYYEQYF

clone size: many
V gene: TRBV6-4
J gene: TRBJ1-2
D gene: -
CDR3 length: 13
CDR3 DNA: TGTGCCAGCAGTGACTCACGGGCCGGCGGCTACACCTTC
CDR3 protein: CASSDSRAGGYTF

clone size: -
V gene: TRBV11-2
J gene: TRBJ2-1
D gene: TRBD2
CDR3 length: 14
CDR3 DNA: TGTGCCAGCAGCAGGAGCGGGAGAGGCAATGAGCAGTTCTTC
CDR3 protein: CASSRSGRGNEQFF

clone size: -
V gene: TRBV7-8
J gene: TRBJ1-1
D gene: -
CDR3 length: 19
CDR3 DNA: TGTGCCAGCAGCTTATCCCAGGGGCGCGCAGGGGAACCGAACACTGAAGCTTTCTTT
CDR3 protein: CASSLSQGRAGEPNTEAFF

clone size: -
V gene: TRBV20-1
J gene: TRBJ2-2
D gene: -
CDR3 length: 14
CDR3 DNA: TGCAGTGCTAGACTCGGACTGGCAGTCGGGGAGCTGTTTTTT
CDR3 protein: CSARLGLAVGELFF

clone size: -
V gene: TRBV12-5
J gene: TRBJ1-1
D gene: -
CDR3 length: 17
CDR3 DNA: TGTGCTAGTGGTTTGGTAGGTGACGGGGGCGTAACCACTGAAGCTTTCTTT
CDR3 protein: CASGLVGDGGVTTEAFF

clone size: many
V gene: TRBV7-9
J gene: TRBJ2-7
D gene: -
CDR3 length: 14
CDR3 DNA: TGTGCCAGCACCTTACAGCGTGGGGGCGACGAGCAGTACTTC
CDR3 protein: CASTLQRGGDEQYF

clone size: -
V gene: TRBV5-8
J gene: TRBJ2-2
D gene: TRBD1
CDR3 length: 14
CDR3 DNA: TGTGCCAGCGTGGACAGGGCGAACACCGGGGAGCTGTTTTTT
CDR3 protein: CASVDRANTGELFF

clone size: -
V gene: TRBV7-9
J gene: TRBJ2-5
D gene: TRBD2
CDR3 length: 15
CDR3 DNA: TGTGCCAGCGCGGCTAGCGGGCGGTACCAAGAGACCCAGTACTTC
CDR3 protein: CASAASGRYQETQYF

clone size: few
V gene: TRBV20-1
J gene: TRBJ1-2
D gene: -
CDR3 length: 13
CDR3 DNA: TGCAGTCCCAGTGCTAGGGGGGAATCCGGCTACACCTTC
CDR3 protein: CSPSARGESGYTF

clone size: -
V gene: TRBV6-6
J gene: TRBJ2-6
D gene: -
CDR3 length: 15
CDR3 DNA: TGTGCCAGCAGAAGACGGACCTCTGGGGCCAACGTCCTGACTTTC
CDR3 protein: CASRRRTSGANVLTF

clone size: -
V gene: TRBV6-6
J gene: TRBJ2-6
D gene: -
CDR3 length: 17
CDR3 DNA: TGTGCCAGCAGTGAGTTTTCAGGGCGACGCGGGGCCAACGTCCTGACTTTC
CDR3 protein: CASSEFSGRRGANVLTF

clone size: few
V gene: TRBV12-3/TRBV12-4
J gene: TRBJ2-3
D gene: -
CDR3 length: 14
CDR3 DNA: TGTGCCAGCAGTTTAGGGGTGGAGATAGATACGCAGTATTTT
CDR3 protein: CASSLGVEIDTQYF

clone size: once
V gene: TRBV29-1
J gene: TRBJ1-2
D gene: TRBD1
CDR3 length: 12
CDR3 DNA: TGCAGCACTGACAGGGTATCAACTGGCTACACCTTC
CDR3 protein: CSTDRVSTGYTF

clone size: once
V gene: TRBV10-3
J gene: TRBJ2-7
D gene: -
CDR3 length: 17
CDR3 DNA: TGTGCCAGCTCAACGGACTTCAAGGGTATAACAGCCTACGAGCAGTACTTC
CDR3 protein: CASSTDFKGITAYEQYF

clone size: -
V gene: TRBV20-1
J gene: TRBJ1-6
D gene: TRBD1
CDR3 length: 13
CDR3 DNA: TGCAGTGCTTTCCACAGGGGTAATTCACCCCTCCACTTT
CDR3 protein: CSAFHRGNSPLHF

clone size: -
V gene: TRBV6-6
J gene: TRBJ1-3
D gene: -
CDR3 length: 14
CDR3 DNA: TGTGCCAGCAGCCGAGACACCTTTGGAAACACCATATATTTT
CDR3 protein: CASSRDTFGNTIYF

clone size: many
V gene: TRBV6-5
J gene: TRBJ1-5
D gene: -
CDR3 length: 15
CDR3 DNA: TGTGCCAGCAGTTACAGTGGTCGTGACAATCAGCCCCAGCATTTT
CDR3 protein: CASSYSGRDNQPQHF

clone size: -
V gene: TRBV10-3
J gene: TRBJ1-6
D gene: -
CDR3 length: 16
CDR3 DNA: TGTGCCAGCAGTTCGACAGTTCCGCGGTATAATTCACCCCTCCACTTT
CDR3 protein: CASSSTVPRYNSPLHF

clone size: many
V gene: TRBV9
J gene: TRBJ2-7
D gene: TRBD1
CDR3 length: 14
CDR3 DNA: TGTGCCAGCAGCGTAGGGACAGGCGACTACGAGCAGTACTTC
CDR3 protein: CASSVGTGDYEQYF

clone size: -
V gene: TRBV28
J gene: TRBJ2-7
D gene: TRBD1
CDR3 length: 16
CDR3 DNA: TGTGCCAGCAGTTTAAGACCAGGACAGGGGAACTACGAGCAGTACTTC
CDR3 protein: CASSLRPGQGNYEQYF

clone size: many
V gene: TRBV5-1
J gene: TRBJ1-5
D gene: TRBD1
CDR3 length: 15
CDR3 DNA: TGCGCCAGCAGCTGTTGGGACAGGATCAATCAGCCCCAGCATTTT
CDR3 protein: CASSCWDRINQPQHF

clone size: -
V gene: TRBV11-2
J gene: TRBJ2-5
D gene: -
CDR3 length: 12
CDR3 DNA: TGTGCCAGCAGCACGCCGGGACAGACCCAGTACTTC
CDR3 protein: CASSTPGQTQYF

clone size: many
V gene: TRBV5-6
J gene: TRBJ1-2
D gene: TRBD1
CDR3 length: 17
CDR3 DNA: TGTGCCAGCAGCTTGGGCTTCGGACAGGAGATTAACTATGGCTACACCTTC
CDR3 protein: CASSLGFGQEINYGYTF

clone size: few
V gene: TRBV4-3
J gene: TRBJ1-1
D gene: -
CDR3 length: 15
CDR3 DNA: TGCGCCAGCAGCCAAGAAGGGCAGGTACACACTGAAGCTTTCTTT
CDR3 protein: CASSQEGQVHTEAFF

clone size: -
V gene: TRBV29-1
J gene: TRBJ2-1
D gene: -
CDR3 length: 11
CDR3 DNA: TGCAGCGCTAATAGGGGAAATGAGCAGTTCTTC
CDR3 protein: CSANRGNEQFF

clone size: many
V gene: TRBV29-1
J gene: TRBJ1-1
D gene: -
CDR3 length: 13
CDR3 DNA: TGCAGCGTCACCGAGGGAATTTACACTGAAGCTTTCTTT
CDR3 protein: CSVTEGIYTEAFF

clone size: many
V gene: TRBV7-2
J gene: TRBJ2-7
D gene: -
CDR3 length: 13
CDR3 DNA: TGTGCCAGCAGCTCTTACAGGACCTACGAGCAGTACTTC
CDR3 protein: CASSSYRTYEQYF

clone size: -
V gene: TRBV25-1
J gene: TRBJ2-2
D gene: TRBD2
CDR3 length: 21
CDR3 DNA: TGTGCCAGCAGTGGTATGCGGGAGGGCCCAAGCCGACAGTCGAACACCGGGGAGCTGTTTTTT
CDR3 protein: CASSGMREGPSRQSNTGELFF

clone size: -
V gene: TRBV10-3
J gene: TRBJ1-2
D gene: TRBD1
CDR3 length: 15
CDR3 DNA: TGTGCCATCAGGACAGGGGGGGGGCGGGACTATGGCTACACCTTC
CDR3 protein: CAIRTGGGRDYGYTF

clone size: many
V gene: TRBV29-1
J gene: TRBJ2-7
D gene: -
CDR3 length: 13
CDR3 DNA: TGCAGCGTTGAATTCGAGGGGACCTACGAGCAGTACTTC
CDR3 protein: CSVEFEGTYEQYF